One and the same sample provided the 15 T cell receptor beta chains below, sequenced in a study of PD-L1 blockade in urothelial cancer. Described time point: peripheral blood 6 weeks after treatment start. Using immunoSEQ multiplex PCR, the repertoire was profiled, and TCRdb retains in-frame clones only, with some absent. The sample has 100,000 to 150,000 clones; roughly 82% are singletons. The sample here was PBMCs, taken around atezolizumab (anti-PD-L1) treatment. The receptors derive from a man between 50 and 59 years old with urothelial cancer.

The chain uses TRBV7-3 and TRBJ2-2; 14 nucleotides agree with TRBD2. CDR1 and CDR2 (germline): SGHTA, FQGTGA. The CDR3 length is 17 residues. J gave up 7 bases and V 4 bases, and 8 bases lay outside the gene matches. In DNA form, the CDR3 reads TGTGCCAGCAGCTCGGGGACTAGCGGGAGCGTTGGCGGGGAGCTGTTTTTT. Its protein is CASSSGTSGSVGGELFF.

The CDR3 DNA follows: TGTGCCAGCAAGGGGGGACAGGTGGGGTTGTTGGATAATTCACCCCTCCACTTT. This sequence encodes CASKGGQVGLLDNSPLHF. The V gene is TRBV21-1, the J gene TRBJ1-6; the table's D call, TRBD1, was not checked against the DNA. TRBV21-1 has pseudogene status. The CDR3 covers 18 residues.

The CDR3 DNA is TGTGCCAGCAGTTTTAGTACCTCCCGCTCTGGAAACACCATATATTTT. It is translated as CASSFSTSRSGNTIYF. The chain has TRBV28 and TRBJ1-3; unclear D gene. The V end was cut by 3 bases, the J end by 0 bases, with 12 bases between. In germline, CDR1 is MDHEN, CDR2 SYDVKM. The CDR3 is 16 amino acids. Full variable domain (remainder filled in from reference TRBV28 and TRBJ1-3): DVKVTQSSRYLVKRTGEKVFLECVQDMDHENMFWYRQDPGLGLRLIYFSYDVKMKEKGDIPEGYSVSREKKERFSLILESASTNQTSMYLCASSFSTSRSGNTIYFGEGSWLTVV.

This chain connects TRBV5-4 to TRBJ2-2; D ambiguous. The germline gives CDR1 SGHNT, CDR2 YYREEE (reference sequence). The CDR3 consists of 15 residues. The germline V and J ends were trimmed by 4 bases and 1 base, with 11 bases remaining between them. The CDR3 region is CASSQQHLNTGELFF. As DNA, the CDR3 is TGTGCCAGCAGCCAACAGCACCTGAACACCGGGGAGCTGTTTTTT. Variable domain in full (rest from reference TRBV5-4 and TRBJ2-2): ETGVTQSPTHLIKTRGQQVTLRCSSQSGHNTVSWYQQALGQGPQFIFQYYREEENGRGNFPPRFSGLQFPNYSSELNVNALELDDSALYLCASSQQHLNTGELFFGEGSRLTVL.

The chain has TRBV27 and TRBJ2-5; tentatively, D is TRBD2 (6 bases). Trimming stripped 0 bases from V and 4 bases from J, with 15 bases between. The CDR3 is 16 residues long. CDR1 and CDR2 (germline): MNHEY, SMNVEV (reference sequence). The CDR3: CASSLSLAAVRETQYF. CDR3 coding DNA: TGTGCCAGCAGTTTATCGTTAGCGGCAGTTAGAGAGACCCAGTACTTC.

This clone turned up a few times. The chain recombines TRBV28 with TRBJ1-2; D unclear. Trimming pared 11 bases from V and 5 bases from J, leaving 18 bases between. Germline-derived CDR1 and CDR2 are MDHEN and SYDVKM. The CDR3 is 13 residues long. The CDR3 is CAVPLASRYGYTF. CDR3 in DNA: TGTGCCGTTCCCCTCGCCTCCCGGTATGGCTACACCTTC.

The J gene is TRBJ1-2, the V gene TRBV13, with D tentatively TRBD1 (5 bases). This CDR3 has 15 residues. Trimming took off 3 bases at V and 6 bases at J, with 17 bases between the two ends. Per germline, CDR1 PRHDT and CDR2 FYEKMQ (reference sequence). DNA for the CDR3: TGTGCCAGCAGCTTTCGACGGGGGGTGGTGGATGGCTACACCTTC. Translating gives CASSFRRGVVDGYTF.

This clone has only one observation. The chain is built from TRBV7-3 and TRBJ1-1; TRBD1 might be the D (6 bases). The CDR3 totals 14 residues. CDR1 is SGHTA, CDR2 FQGTGA, per germline. The germline V and J ends were trimmed by 5 bases and 5 bases, with 15 bases remaining between them. The CDR3 sequence: CASSALQGGTEAFF. CDR3 nucleotides: TGTGCCAGCAGCGCCTTACAGGGAGGGACTGAAGCTTTCTTT.

J is TRBJ2-7 and V is TRBV7-9, with D tentatively TRBD2 (5 bases). Germline CDR1 is SEHNR and CDR2 is FQNEAQ (reference sequence). The CDR3 loop spans 15 amino acids. Trimming took 5 bases from V and 5 from J, leaving 19 bases between them. The CDR3 DNA is TGTGCCAGCAGCCTGATGACCGGGATCCCAAACGAGCAGTACTTC. The encoded protein is CASSLMTGIPNEQYF.

The chain links TRBV30 to TRBJ2-7, with D possibly matching TRBD2 (6 bases). This CDR3 contains 14 residues. CDR1 and CDR2 (germline): GTSNPN, SVGIG (reference sequence). Deletions cut 4 bases from V and 4 bases from J, with 17 bases between. The CDR3 loop reads CAWIGGANTYEQYF. The DNA for the CDR3 is TGTGCCTGGATTGGAGGGGCAAACACGTACGAGCAGTACTTC.

The CDR3 DNA reads as TGTGCCAGCAGTAAGACAACCACTGGAAACACCATATATTTT. Protein: CASSKTTTGNTIYF. V and J are TRBV6-5 and TRBJ1-3, with D hard to call. The germline V and J ends were trimmed by 5 bases and 2 bases, with 10 bases remaining between them. The CDR3 contains 14 residues. Germline values: CDR1 MNHEY, CDR2 SVGAGI.

This chain connects TRBV7-2 to TRBJ1-1; D is ambiguous. Germline-derived CDR1 and CDR2 are SGHTA and FQGNSA. The CDR3 is 14 amino acids. V shed 2 bases and J shed 7 bases, with 14 bases lying between them. The CDR3 sequence: CASSLHKATGEAFF. CDR3 DNA: TGTGCCAGCAGCTTACATAAGGCCACGGGTGAAGCTTTCTTT.

The chain combines TRBV15 with TRBJ2-7; D perhaps matches TRBD2 (6 bases). This CDR3 is 15 amino acids long. The germline CDR1 and CDR2 sequences are LNHNV and YYDKDF (reference sequence). Deletions cut 3 bases from V and 2 bases from J, with 14 bases between. Written as DNA, the CDR3 is TGTGCCACCAGCAGCCCAGATGGCGGGACCTACGAGCAGTACTTC. This encodes CATSSPDGGTYEQYF.

V usage is TRBV9 and J usage is TRBJ2-2, with 7 bases lining up with TRBD1. The CDR3 contains 16 residues. From germline, CDR1 is SGDLS and CDR2 YYNGEE. Trimming at V came to 3 bases and at J to 0 bases, leaving 5 bases not matched to a gene. The CDR3 DNA reads TGTGCCAGCAGCGAATGGGACAGAGCGAACACCGGGGAGCTGTTTTTT. Its protein is CASSEWDRANTGELFF.

This clone appeared a few times. The chain combines TRBV27 with TRBJ1-5; maybe TRBD1 (6 bases). Per the germline V gene, CDR1 is MNHEY and CDR2 is SMNVEV (reference sequence). The CDR3 runs to 13 residues. Trimming pared 3 bases from V and 12 bases from J, leaving 15 bases between. CDR3 loop: CASSLAGAGHQHF. DNA of the CDR3: TGTGCCAGCAGTTTGGCAGGGGCCGGGCACCAGCATTTT.